This T cell receptor beta chain was documented in a study of CD8 T cells in ankylosing spondylitis. The CDR3 length is 17 residues. Trimming removed 4 bases from V and 5 bases from J; junction bases left unmatched: 8. In germline, CDR1 is LGHDT, CDR2 YNNKEL (reference sequence). This clonotype was seen a handful of times. TCRdb used MiXCR to reprocess the 5' RACE reads, holding one entry per CDR3 protein. The sample holds approximately 350,000 distinct CDR3 sequences, 20% to 25% seen once. Material: blood, either unsorted or a sorted T cell fraction (not recorded which). The rearrangement links TRBV3-1 to TRBJ2-5, with TRBD2 matching 15 bases. The origin of this receptor is a male donor with ankylosing spondylitis or in good health (not recorded which). The DNA for the CDR3 is TGTGCCAGCAGCCCCTCGGGACTAGCGGGGGGAAAGGAGACCCAGTACTTC. Residues: CASSPSGLAGGKETQYF.